This T cell receptor (beta chain) derives from a study of neoadjuvant nivolumab and ipilimumab in lung cancer (dated by TCRdb to about 2020). Background for the entire study: Nivolumab was administered intravenously at 3 mg/kg on days 1, 15 and 29, and in the combination arm ipilimumab 1 mg/kg was added on day 1 only. Matched pretherapy and resected tumor pairs were analyzed for seven patients: four treated with nivolumab and three with nivolumab plus ipilimumab. The primary trial endpoint was the major pathologic response (MPR) rate in the intention-to-treat population in each study arm. Of the roughly 45 patients with operable NSCLC treated in the trial, roughly 23 were randomized to nivolumab monotherapy and some 21 to nivolumab plus ipilimumab. TCR repertoires were compared between pretherapy (baseline) peripheral blood and tumors resected at surgery after neoadjuvant immune checkpoint blockade. General conclusions and limits of the study: Richness in tumors resected after neoadjuvant therapy showed a positive correlation with pretherapy blood TCR richness (Spearman R ≈ 0.87). Tumor T-cell richness and clonality rose from pretherapy to surgery in three of three dual-therapy tumors but in only two of four nivolumab-treated tumors. Resected tumors had greater TCR richness and clonality than tumor-adjacent uninvolved lung, and increases were observed in more dual-therapy-treated tumors. No significant correlation was found between TCR clonality and pathologic tumor regression, and only a single major-pathologic-response sample was available for the analysis of TCR clonality versus pathologic tumor regression. TCR sequencing was performed in a small number of samples.

The time point label here, explained by the study, means: at surgical resection after neoadjuvant nivolumab +/- ipilimumab. Samples came from the phase 2 randomized NEOSTAR trial, which tested neoadjuvant nivolumab or nivolumab plus ipilimumab followed by surgery in operable NSCLC. The CDR3 measures 17 amino acids from cysteine to phenylalanine. Here the CDR3 DNA is all that survives: 51 bases in frame from base 1. The germline V gene gives CDR1 as SGHVS and CDR2 as FNYEAQ. Relative to germline, V is missing 0 bases and J is missing 0 bases, with 5 bases of the junction outside any gene match. Note on this clone: There is no known antigen for this receptor. No much larger clone is present one base from it, and per-base qualities are unavailable.

Libraries were made using the immunoSEQ multiplex PCR assay. On the study's bioinformatics: Richness and clonality were used to summarize the repertoires, and clones that significantly expanded or contracted between pre- and post-therapy samples were identified. What TCRdb holds here is the immuneACCESS table cut down to in-frame rearrangements. Part of the clones is not present; checked against another copy, under half of the missing clones reflect an unresolved V gene, and the others are unexplained. The V and J calls and clone size were taken over from that table, and D and trimming were inferred from the DNA. In all, the sample holds about 29,000 clones, and 75% to 85% of those were seen once. The ten biggest clones cover around 5.1% of the sample.

This clonotype originated in an adult with non-small cell lung cancer. The rearranged segments are TRBV7-6 and TRBJ2-3, with 8 middle bases fitting TRBD1. Sample: tumor tissue, taken after neoadjuvant nivolumab, alone or with ipilimumab, at or shortly before surgery. For the CDR3, the sequence is CASSLAPTGASTDTQYF. The nucleotides are TGTGCCAGCAGCTTAGCTCCGACAGGGGCTAGCACAGATACGCAGTATTTT. The entire variable domain, with the stretches around the CDR3 drawn from the reference TRBV7-6 and TRBJ2-3 proteins, is GAGVSQSPRYKVTKRGQDVALRCDPISGHVSLYWYRQALGQGPEFLTYFNYEAQQDKSGLPNDRFSAERPEGSISTLTIQRTEQRDSAMYRCASSLAPTGASTDTQYFGPGTRLTVL.